The text below deals with one T cell receptor (beta chain). No antigen is known for it. The CDR3 is made up of 18 amino acids. Trimming at V came to 1 base and at J to 6 bases, leaving 9 bases not matched to a gene. Germline CDR1 reads MNHEY; CDR2 reads SMNVEV (reference sequence). The regulatory T cell sort gate was CD4+CD25hiCD127low/negative. These data are taken from a study of B cell selection in AIRE deficiency. Repertoires were generated with immunoSEQ multiplex PCR, while TCRdb's copy carries only in-frame clones and drops some. The data contain approximately 21,000 clones, approximately 94% of them seen just once; the ten biggest clones take up 1.5% to 2.5%. Notes on the study in general: Of some 4,000 shared Treg TCRbeta sequences, over 30% were healthy-only, just under 9.5% patient-only. With only TCRbeta sequenced, approximately 37% of shared healthy Treg sequences overlapped Tconv. Roughly 29% of healthy-donor shared Treg TCRbeta sequences appeared in patient Tconv cells. CDR3s were shorter in shared Treg sequences, reflecting few non-templated nucleotide insertions.

The material sequenced was Tregs sorted from PBMCs. The V and J genes are TRBV27 and TRBJ2-1, with 13 bases that match TRBD2. This sequence was found in a human donor with AIRE deficiency. CDR3 sequence: CASSLWLTSGRGVNEQFF. CDR3 bases: TGTGCCAGCAGTTTATGGCTAACTAGCGGGAGGGGAGTCAATGAGCAGTTCTTC.